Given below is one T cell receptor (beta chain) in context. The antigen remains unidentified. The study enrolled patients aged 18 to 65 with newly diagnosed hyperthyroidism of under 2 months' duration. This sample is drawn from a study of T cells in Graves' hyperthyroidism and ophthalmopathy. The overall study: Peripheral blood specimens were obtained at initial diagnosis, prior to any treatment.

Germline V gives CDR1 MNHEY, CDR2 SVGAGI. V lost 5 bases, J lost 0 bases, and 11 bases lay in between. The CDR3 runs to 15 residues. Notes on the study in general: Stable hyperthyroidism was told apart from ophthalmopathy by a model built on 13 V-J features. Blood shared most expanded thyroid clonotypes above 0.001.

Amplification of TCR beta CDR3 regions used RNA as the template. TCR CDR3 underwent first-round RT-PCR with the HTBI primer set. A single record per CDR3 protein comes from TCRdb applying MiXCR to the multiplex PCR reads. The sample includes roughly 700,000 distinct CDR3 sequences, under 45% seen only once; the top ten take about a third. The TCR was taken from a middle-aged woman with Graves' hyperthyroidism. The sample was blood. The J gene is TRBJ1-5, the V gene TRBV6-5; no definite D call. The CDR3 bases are TGTGCCAGCAGTCTGACAAGTACTAGCAATCAGCCCCAGCATTTT. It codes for CASSLTSTSNQPQHF.